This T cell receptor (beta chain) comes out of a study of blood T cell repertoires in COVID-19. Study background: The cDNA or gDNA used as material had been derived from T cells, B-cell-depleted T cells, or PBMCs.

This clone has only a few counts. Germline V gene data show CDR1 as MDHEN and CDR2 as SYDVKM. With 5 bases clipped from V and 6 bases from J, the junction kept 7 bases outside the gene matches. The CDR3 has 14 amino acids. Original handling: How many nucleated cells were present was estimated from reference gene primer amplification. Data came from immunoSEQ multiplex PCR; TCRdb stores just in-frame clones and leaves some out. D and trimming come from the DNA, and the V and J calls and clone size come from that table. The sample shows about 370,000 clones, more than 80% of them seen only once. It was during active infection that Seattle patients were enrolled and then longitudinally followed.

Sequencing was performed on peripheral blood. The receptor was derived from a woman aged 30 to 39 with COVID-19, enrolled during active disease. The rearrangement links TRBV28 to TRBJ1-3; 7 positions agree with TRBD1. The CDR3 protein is CASSISTGTNTIYF. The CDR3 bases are TGTGCCAGCAGTATCTCGACAGGGACAAACACCATATATTTT.